Listed below are T cell receptor beta chains from one sample, sequenced in a study of blood T cells in healthy people across ages. TCRdb reprocessed the 5' RACE reads via MiXCR and lists one record per CDR3 protein. The data hold fewer than 1.5 million distinct CDR3 sequences, with approximately 42% observed a single time. Sequencing was performed on blood. The receptor set was obtained from a woman between 18 and 30 years old in good health. CDR3s include the opening cysteine and the closing phenylalanine or tryptophan. Fields, in order: J gene, V gene, D gene, clone size, CDR3 length, CDR3 DNA, CDR3 protein. D genes are given only for firm matches. Not every row has a clone size; where given, it reads once, few, many or a size class.

J: TRBJ1-1
V: TRBV11-2
D: .
size: .
length: 15
DNA: TGTGCCAGCAGCTCTCCGGGCCTAAGGAACACTGAAGCTTTCTTT
CDR3: CASSSPGLRNTEAFF

J: TRBJ2-7
V: TRBV12-3/TRBV12-4
D: .
size: .
length: 13
DNA: TGTGCCAGCGGTCCACAGGCTACCTACGAGCAGTACTTC
CDR3: CASGPQATYEQYF

J: TRBJ2-1
V: TRBV20-1
D: TRBD2
size: few
length: 18
DNA: TGCAGTGCTAGAGCCACTAGCGGGGGGGCCGGGTGGAAGAATGAGCAGTTCTTC
CDR3: CSARATSGGAGWKNEQFF

J: TRBJ2-3
V: TRBV5-1
D: TRBD2
size: .
length: 15
DNA: TGCACCAGCAGCTTTCGACTAGCGGGAGATGATACGCAGTATTTT
CDR3: CTSSFRLAGDDTQYF

J: TRBJ2-2
V: TRBV10-3
D: .
size: .
length: 11
DNA: TGTGCCATCAGTGAGACCGGGGAGCTGTTTTTT
CDR3: CAISETGELFF

J: TRBJ2-1
V: TRBV11-2
D: .
size: many
length: 18
DNA: TGTGCCAGCAGCCCGGTCGCCTACCTGGGGTCCTCCTACAATGAGCAGTTCTTC
CDR3: CASSPVAYLGSSYNEQFF

J: TRBJ2-7
V: TRBV3-1
D: TRBD2
size: .
length: 17
DNA: TGTGCCAGCAGCCCCGCCGGGGGGACTAGCGGTGACAATGAGCAGTACTTC
CDR3: CASSPAGGTSGDNEQYF

J: TRBJ1-6
V: TRBV4-1
D: .
size: .
length: 13
DNA: TGCGCCAGCAGCCACGAAATGGGGTCACCCCTCCACTTT
CDR3: CASSHEMGSPLHF

J: TRBJ2-5
V: TRBV5-1
D: .
size: few
length: 12
DNA: TGCGCCAGCAGCACCGGGCCAGCAGAGCAGTACTTC
CDR3: CASSTGPAEQYF

J: TRBJ2-1
V: TRBV5-1
D: .
size: .
length: 14
DNA: TGCGCCAGCAGCGTGGCCATTTCCTACAATGAGCAGTTCTTC
CDR3: CASSVAISYNEQFF

J: TRBJ1-1
V: TRBV3-1
D: .
size: .
length: 14
DNA: TGTGCCAGCAGCCAACCCAGTGGTGGAACTGAAGCTTTCTTT
CDR3: CASSQPSGGTEAFF

J: TRBJ1-2
V: TRBV7-9
D: .
size: few
length: 16
DNA: TGTGCCAGCAGCTTAGTGGCGGCAGACATTAACTATGGCTACACCTTC
CDR3: CASSLVAADINYGYTF

J: TRBJ2-5
V: TRBV6-1
D: TRBD2
size: .
length: 16
DNA: TGTGCCAGCAGTGTCTACAGGGGACTAGCTATCAATGAGCAGTACTTC
CDR3: CASSVYRGLAINEQYF

J: TRBJ1-2
V: TRBV18
D: .
size: .
length: 13
DNA: TGTGCCAGCTCACTGGACAGCCTCTGTGGCTACACCTTC
CDR3: CASSLDSLCGYTF

J: TRBJ1-2
V: TRBV12-3/TRBV12-4
D: .
size: once
length: 15
DNA: TGTGCCAGCAGTTTAGGAGTCCAGGGAGCCTATGGCTACACCTTC
CDR3: CASSLGVQGAYGYTF

J: TRBJ2-1
V: TRBV20-1
D: .
size: .
length: 10
DNA: TGCAGTGCCGGTATTTATGAGCAGTTCTTC
CDR3: CSAGIYEQFF

J: TRBJ2-2
V: TRBV10-3
D: TRBD2
size: .
length: 17
DNA: TGTGCCATCAGTGTGAGGACTAGCGGGACGAACACCGGGGAGCTGTTTTTT
CDR3: CAISVRTSGTNTGELFF

J: TRBJ2-5
V: TRBV29-1
D: .
size: .
length: 15
DNA: TGCAGCGTTGTATCAGCGGGGACAACCCAAGAGACCCAGTACTTC
CDR3: CSVVSAGTTQETQYF

J: TRBJ2-5
V: TRBV20-1
D: TRBD2
size: few
length: 14
DNA: TGCAGTGCTAGGACTAGCGGGAGCGGGGAGACCCAGTACTTC
CDR3: CSARTSGSGETQYF

J: TRBJ1-1
V: TRBV7-9
D: .
size: many
length: 11
DNA: TGTGCCAGCAGCTTAGCCAGTGAAGCTTTCTTT
CDR3: CASSLASEAFF

J: TRBJ2-3
V: TRBV13
D: TRBD2
size: .
length: 16
DNA: TGTGCCAGCAGCTTAGGCCAGGGCGGGAGGTCAGATACGCAGTATTTT
CDR3: CASSLGQGGRSDTQYF

J: TRBJ1-1
V: TRBV20-1
D: .
size: few
length: 13
DNA: TGCAGTGCTAGAGCACAGCAGAACACTGAAGCTTTCTTT
CDR3: CSARAQQNTEAFF

J: TRBJ2-3
V: TRBV20-1
D: .
size: .
length: 10
DNA: TGCGGTGCTGGGCTAGCTACGCAGTATTTT
CDR3: CGAGLATQYF

J: TRBJ1-1
V: TRBV20-1
D: .
size: .
length: 14
DNA: TGCAGTGCCGCACGGGGGGCCGAGAACACTGAAGCTTTCTTT
CDR3: CSAARGAENTEAFF

J: TRBJ1-1
V: TRBV20-1
D: .
size: .
length: 14
DNA: TGCAGTGCTAGTGCTTGGGGCGGGAACACTGAAGCTTTCTTT
CDR3: CSASAWGGNTEAFF

J: TRBJ1-6
V: TRBV6-6
D: .
size: .
length: 14
DNA: TGTGCCAGCAGTTACTCAGATGAGGGCTCACCCCTCCACTTT
CDR3: CASSYSDEGSPLHF

J: TRBJ2-4
V: TRBV10-1
D: .
size: .
length: 13
DNA: TGCGCCAGCAGCGCCTCTAGTCAGGGCATTCAGTACTTC
CDR3: CASSASSQGIQYF

J: TRBJ2-6
V: TRBV6-6
D: .
size: .
length: 13
DNA: TGTGCCAGCAGTTACGGTGGGGCCAACGTCCTGACTTTC
CDR3: CASSYGGANVLTF

J: TRBJ2-3
V: TRBV29-1
D: TRBD2
size: few
length: 13
DNA: TGCAGCGTTGAGGGACTAGCGGGAGGGCCACAGTATTTT
CDR3: CSVEGLAGGPQYF

J: TRBJ2-5
V: TRBV28
D: .
size: .
length: 14
DNA: TGTGCCAGCAGTCCCCGTTTATTTAAAGAGACCCAGTACTTC
CDR3: CASSPRLFKETQYF

J: TRBJ2-1
V: TRBV20-1
D: .
size: .
length: 13
DNA: TGCAGTGCTAGAGCGGTTATGTGGGGGGAGCAGTTCTTC
CDR3: CSARAVMWGEQFF

J: TRBJ1-1
V: TRBV29-1
D: .
size: .
length: 12
DNA: TGCAGCTCCCGGGACACGGACACTGAAGCTTTCTTT
CDR3: CSSRDTDTEAFF

J: TRBJ2-3
V: TRBV7-2
D: TRBD1
size: .
length: 14
DNA: TGTGCCAACTCCTGGGACAGGTTTTCAGATACGCAGTATTTT
CDR3: CANSWDRFSDTQYF

J: TRBJ1-2
V: TRBV29-1
D: .
size: .
length: 10
DNA: TGCGGCATTGAAGTAGAGGGCTACACCTTC
CDR3: CGIEVEGYTF